The clone carrying this T cell receptor (beta chain) was seen once. What it recognizes is unknown. This sample was included in a study of blood T cells in healthy people across ages. Next came a second PCR, run for roughly 6 to 11 cycles, which used a sample-barcoded 5' primer along with a J-beta primer mix. There were at least 3 million CDR3-containing paired-end reads obtained from each sample. TCRdb analysed the 5' RACE reads with MiXCR anew, one entry per CDR3 protein. The table has about 1,500,000 distinct CDR3 sequences, 28% seen once. The CDR3 loop spans 15 amino acids. In germline, CDR1 is SGDLS, CDR2 YYNGEE. The ends lost 0 bases at V and 5 bases at J; junction bases unmatched: 6. Overall study results and limits: Changes seen in expanded clonotypes were possibly confounded by donor CMV status left unknown. It was held that diversity estimates obtained from one million T cells represented underestimates. Observed TCR beta diversity showed a strong correlation with the percentage of naive T cells as measured by flow cytometry.

This clonotype was sampled from a woman aged 25 to 45 in good health. Sequences were obtained from blood. The chain recombines TRBV9 with TRBJ2-3; 7 bases line up with TRBD2. The CDR3 protein is CASSVVSGVGDTQYF. DNA of the CDR3: TGTGCCAGCAGCGTAGTAAGCGGGGTCGGAGATACGCAGTATTTT.